Presented here are 30 T cell receptor beta chains from one specimen sequenced in a study of T-cell reconstitution after alpha-beta-depleted transplantation in children. Which antigens these TCRs recognize remains unknown. Researchers prepared the TCRbeta library using unique molecular identifiers, the study reports. A single record per CDR3 protein comes from TCRdb applying MiXCR to the PCR reads. The sample includes tens of thousands of distinct CDR3 sequences, 5% to 7.5% of them seen just once. Regarding the study as a whole: The origin of alpha-beta T cells about two months after transplant was reportedly several hundred expanded graft clones.

Specimen: peripheral blood, collected 60 days after TCRalphabeta/CD19-depleted stem cell transplant. The receptors were sampled from a child younger than two who had a stem cell transplant for acute myeloid leukemia, so the T cells may come from the graft donor.

This clonotype was observed at least ten times. The chain combines TRBV12-3 or TRBV12-4 with TRBJ2-4; the match to TRBD1 covers 9 bases. CDR3 size: 14 residues. V dropped 6 bases and J dropped 10; count of bases not matched to a gene: 10. Written as DNA, the CDR3 is TGTGCCAGCAGCCCCCTTCGGGACAGGGTGATTCAGTACTTC. Protein: CASSPLRDRVIQYF.

This clonotype was detected many times. The chain uses TRBV12-3 or TRBV12-4 and TRBJ2-2, with D perhaps being TRBD1 or TRBD2 (5 bases each). The ends were cut back, 7 bases at V and 0 bases at J, with 12 bases in the middle. This CDR3 is 15 amino acids long. The CDR3 bases are TGTGCCAGCACCCGGGACCTTTCGAACACCGGGGAGCTGTTTTTT. Protein product: CASTRDLSNTGELFF.

This clonotype was found many times. The genes are TRBV7-2 and TRBJ1-2; D is unclear. The CDR3 sequence is 14 residues long. Germline V gene lookup returns CDR1 SGHTA and CDR2 FQGNSA. Trimming took off 2 bases at V and 6 bases at J, with 13 bases between the two ends. As DNA, the CDR3 is TGTGCCAGCAGCTTAAACCTGGGAATTAATGGCTACACCTTC. Translated, it gives CASSLNLGINGYTF.

This clonotype was counted many times. V is TRBV6-2 or TRBV6-3 and J is TRBJ1-5; TRBD1 might be the D (6 bases). V lost 0 bases to trimming and J lost 2 bases, with 14 bases between them. This CDR3 is 17 amino acids long. Germline CDR1 and CDR2: MNHEY and SVGEGT. The CDR3 bases are TGTGCCAGCAGTTACTCGTGGGCGGGGGGCCGCAATCAGCCCCAGCATTTT. Its translation is CASSYSWAGGRNQPQHF.

There are many counts of this clonotype. The rearrangement joins TRBV6-2 or TRBV6-3 to TRBJ2-1; the D is unclear. Germline V CDR1 and CDR2: MNHEY, SVGEGT. Between the trimmed V and J ends, which lost 6 bases and 6 bases, there was a span of 12 bases. The length of the CDR3 is 13 residues. CDR3 DNA sequence: TGTGCCAGCAGCCAATTCGACTTCAATGAGCAGTTCTTC. Translating it yields CASSQFDFNEQFF.

This clonotype came up many times. J is TRBJ2-5 and V is TRBV4-3, with a weak D call TRBD2 (6 bases). This CDR3 has 20 residues. Per germline, CDR1 LGHNA and CDR2 YSLEER. The V end was cut by 0 bases, the J end by 1 base, with 24 bases between. The DNA of the CDR3 is TGCGCCAGCAGCCAAGATCCCAACACCCGCGGGGTCGTCACCCAAGAGACCCAGTACTTC. Translated, it gives CASSQDPNTRGVVTQETQYF.

This clonotype was seen many times. The chain is built from TRBV12-3 or TRBV12-4 and TRBJ2-3; TRBD2 matches at 8 bases. The V segment lost 5 bases and the J segment 2 bases; nucleotides outside the gene matches: 3. This CDR3 comprises 14 residues. CDR3 nucleotides: TGTGCCAGCAGTACGGGAGGGCTCACAGATACGCAGTATTTT. Protein: CASSTGGLTDTQYF.

This clonotype was seen many times. This chain joins TRBV24-1 and TRBJ2-3; a possible D gene is TRBD2 (6 bases). This CDR3 is built from 16 residues. Germline V gene data show CDR1 as KGHDR and CDR2 as SFDVKD. V was cut by 4 bases and J by 0 bases, with 13 bases left in between. Here the CDR3 reads CATSDPGVQSTDTQYF. CDR3 DNA sequence: TGTGCCACCAGTGACCCGGGAGTGCAGAGCACAGATACGCAGTATTTT.

This clonotype was picked up many times. The chain couples TRBV11-2 to TRBJ2-7; 7 bases agree with TRBD2. From germline, CDR1 is SGHAT and CDR2 FQNNGV. The CDR3 spans 15 residues. V shed 2 bases, J shed 7 bases, and the junction held 11 bases outside the gene matches. CDR3 amino acids: CASSLLAGRVSEQYF. CDR3 nucleotide sequence: TGTGCCAGCAGCTTACTGGCAGGGAGGGTGAGTGAGCAGTACTTC.

Ten or more counts support this clonotype. The rearrangement links TRBV29-1 to TRBJ2-7; no clear D. There are 10 residues in the CDR3. V was shortened by 4 bases and J by 8 bases, with 9 bases between the two germline ends. Germline CDR1 is SQVTM and CDR2 is ANQGSEA. CDR3 residues: CSVVLRQQYF. The CDR3 coding sequence is TGCAGCGTTGTCTTGCGACAGCAGTACTTC.

This clonotype was recorded at least ten times. The V and J genes are TRBV20-1 and TRBJ1-2; D remains unclear. The CDR3 is 13 amino acids. In germline, CDR1 is DFQATT, CDR2 SNEGSKA (reference sequence). Trimming cost V 0 bases and J 4 bases, with 9 bases left between them. The CDR3 nucleotides are TGCAGTGCTAGAGATCGGAGATTCTATGGCTACACCTTC. Its protein product is CSARDRRFYGYTF.

This clonotype was recorded at least ten times. This chain links TRBV12-3 or TRBV12-4 with TRBJ2-3; D is uncertain. The CDR3 contains 11 residues. V dropped 2 bases and J dropped 6 bases, with 3 bases sitting between them. The CDR3 here is CASSLRDTQYF. The CDR3 DNA reads as TGTGCCAGCAGTTTAAGGGATACGCAGTATTTT.

A word on this clonotype: A much larger clone differs by one base, so this may be a read error. The chain has TRBV7-6 and TRBJ2-6; TRBD1 is a possible D gene (5 bases). Germline V CDR1 and CDR2: SGHVS, FNYEAQ. This CDR3 comprises 17 residues. The DNA of the CDR3 is TGTGCCAGCAGCTTAGGACAGAGCATCTCTGGGGCCAACGTCCCGACTTTC. As protein: CASSLGQSISGANVPTF.

This clonotype was seen many times. V and J are TRBV29-1 and TRBJ2-4; D possibly corresponds to TRBD1 (5 bases). V was cut by 3 bases and J by 8 bases, with 11 bases left in between. Germline V gene sequence: CDR1 SQVTM, CDR2 ANQGSEA. The CDR3 has 12 residues. CDR3 in amino acids: CSVEGRADIQYF. CDR3 nucleotides: TGCAGCGTTGAGGGCAGGGCGGACATTCAGTACTTC.

This clonotype was counted many times. The rearrangement uses TRBV7-9 and TRBJ2-1; the match to TRBD2 covers 7 bases. In germline, CDR1 is SEHNR, CDR2 FQNEAQ (reference sequence). The junction had 11 bases not matched to a gene; V was cut back by 7 bases and J by 8 bases. The CDR3 length is 14 residues. Here the CDR3 DNA reads TGTGCCAGCATTATGGGGGAGGGCCGACATGAGCAGTTCTTC. Its protein product is CASIMGEGRHEQFF.

This clonotype was counted a few times. The V call is TRBV7-8, the J call TRBJ2-2; 9 bases align to TRBD1. With 5 bases clipped from V and 2 bases from J, the junction kept 3 bases outside the gene matches. CDR1 and CDR2 from the germline V gene are SGHVS and FQNEAQ. The length of the CDR3 is 15 residues. Written as DNA, the CDR3 is TGTGCCAGCAGCCGGACAGGGGATAACACCGGGGAGCTGTTTTTT. Residues: CASSRTGDNTGELFF. The entire variable domain, with the rest obtained from reference TRBV7-8 and TRBJ2-2, is as follows: GAGVSQSPRYKVAKRGQDVALRCDPISGHVSLFWYQQALGQGPEFLTYFQNEAQLDKSGLPSDRFFAERPEGSVSTLKIQRTQQEDSAVYLCASSRTGDNTGELFFGEGSRLTVL.

This clonotype showed up many times. V gene TRBV28 combines with J gene TRBJ2-1; a weak D match, TRBD2 (6 bases). The germline V gene has CDR1 MDHEN and CDR2 SYDVKM. V lost 7 bases and J 12 bases, leaving 16 bases between the germline ends. This CDR3 is 12 amino acids long. The DNA of the CDR3 is TGTGCCAGCAACCCGTGGGGAGGAGGGCAGTTCTTC. Protein: CASNPWGGGQFF.

This clonotype occurred many times. V usage is TRBV7-2 and J usage is TRBJ2-7; 9 positions agree with TRBD1. CDR3 size: 14 residues. V lost 5 bases to trimming and J lost 3 bases; unmatched junction nucleotides: 5. Germline V gene sequence: CDR1 SGHTA, CDR2 FQGNSA. CDR3 residues: CASSQSTGGYEQYF. The CDR3 nucleotides are TGTGCCAGCAGCCAATCGACAGGGGGCTACGAGCAGTACTTC.

The sample holds many counts of this clonotype. The rearrangement joins TRBV6-5 to TRBJ2-3, with unresolved D. Germline lookup yields CDR1 MNHEY and CDR2 SVGAGI. CDR3 length: 11 amino acids. The V end was cut by 8 bases, the J end by 0 bases, with 3 bases between. In DNA form, the CDR3 reads TGTGCCAGCCATAGCACAGATACGCAGTATTTT. It specifies CASHSTDTQYF.

This clonotype was recorded once. The chain carries TRBV13 and TRBJ1-1; no reliable D call. Germline CDR1 PRHDT, CDR2 FYEKMQ (reference sequence). This CDR3 has 12 amino acids. The V and J ends lost 3 bases and 3 bases respectively, with 5 bases between them. The CDR3 sequence is CASSFGDTEAFF. CDR3 sequence (DNA): TGTGCCAGCAGCTTTGGGGACACTGAAGCTTTCTTT.

There are many counts of this clonotype. This chain joins TRBV28 and TRBJ2-7; 8 nucleotides agree with TRBD1. After removal of 5 bases from V and 2 bases from J, the junction contained 5 bases not matched to a gene. The CDR3 loop spans 14 amino acids. Germline V gives CDR1 MDHEN, CDR2 SYDVKM. The CDR3 loop is CASSTRTGPYEQYF. The DNA for the CDR3 is TGTGCCAGCAGTACCCGGACAGGGCCCTACGAGCAGTACTTC.

This clonotype was counted many times. The CDR3 region is CASSVANRETQYF. In nucleotides, the CDR3 is TGTGCCAGCAGCGTAGCAAACAGAGAGACCCAGTACTTC. The chain is built from TRBV9 and TRBJ2-5, with D unresolved. This CDR3 contains 13 residues. Looked up from germline, CDR1 is SGDLS and CDR2 is YYNGEE. Trimming pared 0 bases from V and 4 bases from J, leaving 7 bases between.

This clonotype was seen at least ten times. The gene calls are TRBV27 and TRBJ2-7, with D possibly being TRBD2 (6 bases). The CDR3 contains 13 residues. Germline CDR1 MNHEY, CDR2 SMNVEV (reference sequence). V lost 5 bases to trimming and J lost 2 bases, with 10 bases between them. This CDR3 is CASSPSAPYEQYF. CDR3 nucleotides: TGTGCCAGCAGTCCTAGCGCACCCTACGAGCAGTACTTC.

As concerns this clonotype: A much more abundant neighbour one base away suggests this may be a read error. The CDR3 coding sequence is TGCAGCGTTGGGGGGGAAAGCTCCTACGAGCAGTACTTC. This codes for CSVGGESSYEQYF. This chain links TRBV29-1 with TRBJ2-7; tentative D call: TRBD2 (6 bases). The germline V gene has CDR1 SQVTM and CDR2 ANQGSEA. Between the trimmed V and J ends, which lost 4 bases and 0 bases, there was a span of 10 bases. The CDR3 runs 13 residues.

This clonotype was seen ten or more times. CDR3 sequence (DNA): TGCAGCGGGATAGCGGGAGAGGGGAGGACAGATACGCAGTATTTT. It is translated as CSGIAGEGRTDTQYF. The chain links TRBV29-1 to TRBJ2-3; TRBD2 matches 9 bases. Germline loops: CDR1 SQVTM, CDR2 ANQGSEA. V was clipped by 7 bases and J by 3 bases; unmatched bases: 11. The CDR3 runs to 15 residues.

Many counts were recorded for this clonotype. The gene calls are TRBV27 and TRBJ1-6, with TRBD1 as a possible D gene (5 bases). The germline CDR1 and CDR2 sequences are MNHEY and SMNVEV (reference sequence). V was clipped by 7 bases and J by 7 bases, with 14 bases between them. There are 14 residues in the CDR3. The CDR3 loop is CASTLGGSNSPLHF. The CDR3 DNA reads TGTGCCAGCACCCTGGGGGGATCGAATTCACCCCTCCACTTT.

This chain uses TRBV6-2 or TRBV6-3 with TRBJ2-6; 10 positions match TRBD1. Germline CDR1 is MNHEY and CDR2 is SVGEGT. After removal of 7 bases from V and 0 bases from J, the junction contained 15 bases not matched to a gene. This CDR3 region has 20 residues. In DNA form, the CDR3 reads TGTGCCAGCAACCCCGGACAGGGGGGAATGGCGTTCTCTGGGGCCAACGTCCTGACTTTC. Translating it yields CASNPGQGGMAFSGANVLTF.

This clonotype showed up many times. The CDR3 loop is CASGLSNRPWYF. In DNA, the CDR3 is TGTGCCAGCGGCTTAAGCAATCGGCCTTGGTACTTC. The V and J genes are TRBV27 and TRBJ2-4; D is ambiguous. Trimming pared 8 bases from V and 15 bases from J, leaving 20 bases between. There are 12 residues in the CDR3. The germline CDR1 and CDR2 sequences are MNHEY and SMNVEV (reference sequence).

In its sample, this clonotype was seen many times. The chain is built from TRBV5-1 and TRBJ2-1; 8 bases are a match to TRBD2. Germline CDR1 is SGHRS and CDR2 is YFSETQ. The V and J ends lost 0 bases and 3 bases, in that order; junction bases with no gene match: 8. The CDR3 is 17 residues long. CDR3 nucleotides: TGCGCCAGCAGCTTGGCCAAGGCTAGCGGGTTCTACAATGAGCAGTTCTTC. Amino acids: CASSLAKASGFYNEQFF.

The rearrangement links TRBV5-1 to TRBJ1-5, with 10 bases matching TRBD1. The CDR3 sequence is 14 residues long. Trimming cost V 4 bases and J 5 bases; bases outside gene matches: 3. Germline V gene data show CDR1 as SGHRS and CDR2 as YFSETQ. The CDR3 nucleotides are TGCGCCAGCAGCGGGACAGGGGTAGATCAGCCCCAGCATTTT. This gives the protein CASSGTGVDQPQHF.